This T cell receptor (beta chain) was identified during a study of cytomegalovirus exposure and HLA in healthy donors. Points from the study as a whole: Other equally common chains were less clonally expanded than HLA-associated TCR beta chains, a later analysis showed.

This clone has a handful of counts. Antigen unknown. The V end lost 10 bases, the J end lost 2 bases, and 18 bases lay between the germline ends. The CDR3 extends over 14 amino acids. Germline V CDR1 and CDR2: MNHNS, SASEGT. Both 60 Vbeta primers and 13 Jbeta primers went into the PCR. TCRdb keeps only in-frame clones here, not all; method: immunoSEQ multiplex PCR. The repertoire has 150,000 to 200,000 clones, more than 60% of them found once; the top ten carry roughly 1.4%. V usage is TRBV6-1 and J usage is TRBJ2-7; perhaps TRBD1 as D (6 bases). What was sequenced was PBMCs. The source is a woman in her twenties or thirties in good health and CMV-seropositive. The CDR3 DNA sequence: TGTGCCACCCTGGTAAGGGACAAGACCTACGAGCAGTACTTC. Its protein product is CATLVRDKTYEQYF.